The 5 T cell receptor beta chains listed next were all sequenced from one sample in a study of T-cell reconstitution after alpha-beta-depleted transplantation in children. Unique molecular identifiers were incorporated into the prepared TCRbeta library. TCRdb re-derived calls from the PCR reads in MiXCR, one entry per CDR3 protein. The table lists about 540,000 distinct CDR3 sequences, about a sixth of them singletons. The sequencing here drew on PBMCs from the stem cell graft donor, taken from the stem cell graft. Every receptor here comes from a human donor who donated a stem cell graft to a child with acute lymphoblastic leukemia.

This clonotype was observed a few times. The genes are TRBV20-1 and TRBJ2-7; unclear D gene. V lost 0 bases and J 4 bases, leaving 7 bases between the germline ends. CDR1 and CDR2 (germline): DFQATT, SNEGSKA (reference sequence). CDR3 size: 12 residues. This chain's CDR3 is CSARESGYEQYF. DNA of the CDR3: TGCAGTGCTAGAGAATCAGGTTACGAGCAGTACTTC.

CDR3 residues: CASSHPTGTYEQYF. The DNA for the CDR3 is TGCGCCAGCAGCCACCCGACGGGCACCTACGAGCAGTACTTC. V and J are TRBV4-1 and TRBJ2-7; D remains unclear. The CDR3 consists of 14 residues. The germline gives CDR1 MGHRA, CDR2 YSYEKL. Trimming took 3 bases from V and 2 from J, leaving 11 bases between them.

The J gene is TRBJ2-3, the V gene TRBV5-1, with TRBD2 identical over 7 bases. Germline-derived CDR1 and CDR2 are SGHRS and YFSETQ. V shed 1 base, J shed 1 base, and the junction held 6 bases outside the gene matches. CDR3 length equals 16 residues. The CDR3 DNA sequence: TGCGCCAGCAGCTTGTTCTCCGCGGGAGGCACAGATACGCAGTATTTT. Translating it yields CASSLFSAGGTDTQYF.

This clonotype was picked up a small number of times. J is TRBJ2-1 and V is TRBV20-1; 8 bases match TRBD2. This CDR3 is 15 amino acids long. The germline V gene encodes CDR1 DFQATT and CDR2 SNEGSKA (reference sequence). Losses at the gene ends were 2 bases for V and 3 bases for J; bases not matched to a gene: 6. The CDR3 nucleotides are TGCAGTGCTAGATATCAAGCGGGAGACTACAATGAGCAGTTCTTC. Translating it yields CSARYQAGDYNEQFF.

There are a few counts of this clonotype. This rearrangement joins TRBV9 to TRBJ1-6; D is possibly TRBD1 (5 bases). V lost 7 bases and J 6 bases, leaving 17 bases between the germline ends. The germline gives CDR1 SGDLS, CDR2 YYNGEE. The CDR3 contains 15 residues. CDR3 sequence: CASAESTVFNSPLHF. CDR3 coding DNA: TGTGCCAGCGCGGAATCGACAGTTTTTAATTCACCCCTCCACTTT.